This T cell receptor beta chain was recovered during a study of T cell clonality in common variable immunodeficiency. Study conclusions and caveats: Fewer TCRbeta clones were shared among CVID subjects than controls. Common variable immunodeficiency TCR beta sequences reportedly had fewer deletions and N-nucleotide insertions.

This clone was observed at least ten times. The target antigen is unknown. The read terminates 3 residues ahead of where the CDR3 ends, so the germline J gene completes it. CDR3 size: 14 residues. Germline V gene sequence: CDR1 KGHSH, CDR2 LQKENI. Trimming took 6 bases from V and 3 from J; bases not matched to a gene: 3. The table came from immunoSEQ multiplex PCR; TCRdb's copy has only in-frame clones and leaves some out. This repertoire holds some 42,000 clones, and none appear only once. CVID subjects were around 16 female and about 29 male, aged about 8 to 65. Caucasian heritage predominated among both patients and controls. No CVID subject was ill or on immunomodulatory drugs when sampled.

The sequenced sample was peripheral blood mononuclear cells. The gene calls are TRBV18 and TRBJ2-3; 10 nucleotides agree with TRBD2. This receptor was obtained from a human donor with common variable immunodeficiency. CDR3 amino acids: CASSTTSGTDTQYF. The sequenced CDR3 bases are TGTGCCAGCTCCACGACTAGCGGGACAGATACG.